This T cell receptor beta chain was identified in a study of blood T cell repertoires in COVID-19. Study information: Whether acute or convalescent, the COVID-19 samples came from the United States, Italy and Spain. Sample material is recorded as cDNA or gDNA derived from T cells, B-cell-depleted T cells, or PBMCs.

Under the authors' procedure: Amplification of reference gene primers provided the estimated nucleated cell counts. The protocol was immunoSEQ multiplex PCR, while the TCRdb copy is restricted to in-frame clones and leaves out a portion. D and trimming were read from the DNA, whereas the V and J calls and clone size are those reported in that table. The table lists about 220,000 clones, more than 70% of them singletons. From germline, CDR1 is LNHDA and CDR2 SQIVND (reference sequence). The CDR3 length is 16 residues. The junction had 15 bases not matched to a gene; V was cut back by 6 bases and J by 7 bases.

V usage is TRBV19 and J usage is TRBJ2-7; 10 bases are shared with TRBD1. Sequences were obtained from peripheral blood. This clonotype originated in a human donor in a cohort sampled during active COVID-19. CDR3 in amino acids: CASRFSPGQGYGEQYF. CDR3 nucleotides: TGTGCCAGTAGATTCAGCCCGGGACAGGGGTACGGAGAGCAGTACTTC.